This entry features one T cell receptor beta chain sequence. The sample comes from a study of blood T cell repertoires in COVID-19. In the study overall: There were acute and convalescent COVID-19 samples, and they came from the United States, Italy and Spain. T cells, B-cell-depleted T cells, or PBMCs provided the cDNA or gDNA that served as material.

The CDR3 covers 14 residues. From germline, CDR1 is MDHEN and CDR2 SYDVKM. Trimming took 1 base from V and 4 from J; bases not matched to a gene: 1. Authors' data handling: From reference gene primer amplification, estimates of nucleated cell counts were derived. TCRdb keeps only in-frame clones here, not all; method: immunoSEQ multiplex PCR. The V and J calls and clone size are taken from that table; D and trimming were inferred from the DNA. The profile shows about 30,000 clones, 80% to 90% of them singletons. The sequence came from a man aged 60 to 75 with active COVID-19. Material: peripheral blood. The chain links TRBV28 to TRBJ1-3; 7 bases match TRBD1. Here the CDR3 reads CASSLSTGGNTIYF. The DNA of the CDR3 is TGTGCCAGCAGTTTATCGACAGGGGGAAACACCATATATTTT.